The present entry profiles one T cell receptor beta chain with its context. Its antigen is unidentified. V lost 5 bases to trimming and J lost 10 bases, with 15 bases between them. This CDR3 is built from 12 residues. Germline V CDR1 and CDR2: SGHTA, FQGNSA. The sample comes from a study of T cell responses to AZD1222 COVID-19 vaccine. Overall study findings and caveats: Among the donors, most were white British and more were female, and clonal diversity was possibly underestimated.

Only in-frame clones appear in the TCRdb table, and some are missing; sequencing was by immunoSEQ multiplex PCR. The repertoire consists of fewer than 200,000 clones, with 80% to 90% occurring once and the leading ten covering around 4.5%. This receptor was obtained from an adult who received the MenACWY meningococcal vaccine as a control. The chain uses TRBV7-2 and TRBJ2-7, with D perhaps TRBD2 (6 bases). This specimen consisted of peripheral blood, obtained 28 days after the second dose of the MenACWY control vaccine. For the CDR3, the DNA is TGTGCCAGCAGCCCAGGTGCCGGGAGACAGTACTTC. Residues: CASSPGAGRQYF.